These 4 T cell receptor beta chains originate from one sample sequenced in a study of CD8 T cells in ankylosing spondylitis. TCRdb passed the 5' RACE reads through MiXCR, listing each CDR3 protein once. The sample has 230,000 or so distinct CDR3 sequences; roughly 25% are singletons. The sample comprised blood, either unsorted or a sorted T cell fraction (not recorded which). The receptors were sampled from a male donor with ankylosing spondylitis or in good health (not recorded which).

The rearrangement joins TRBV12-3 or TRBV12-4 to TRBJ2-3; D is unclear. V shed 6 bases and J shed 6 bases, with 16 bases lying between them. CDR3 length equals 14 residues. In DNA form, the CDR3 reads TGTGCCAGCAGCCCGTCGGACGGTGAGGATACGCAGTATTTT. Protein product: CASSPSDGEDTQYF.

The J gene is TRBJ1-4, the V gene TRBV3-1; 9 nucleotides match TRBD1. CDR3 length: 15 amino acids. The germline gives CDR1 LGHDT, CDR2 YNNKEL (reference sequence). The ends lost 2 bases at V and 7 bases at J; junction bases unmatched: 5. The CDR3 reads CASSQWDRVTEKLFF. The CDR3 region has the DNA TGTGCCAGCAGCCAATGGGACAGGGTGACTGAAAAACTGTTTTTT.

The rearrangement joins TRBV20-1 to TRBJ2-1, with D tentatively TRBD1 or TRBD2 (5 bases each). Germline CDR1 and CDR2: DFQATT and SNEGSKA (reference sequence). Trimming removed 1 base from V and 8 bases from J, with 24 bases in between. The CDR3 loop spans 17 amino acids. The chain's CDR3 is CSARAVGGSATFDEQFF. In DNA form, the CDR3 reads TGCAGTGCTAGAGCAGTTGGGGGTTCAGCTACTTTCGATGAGCAGTTCTTC.

This chain uses TRBV19 with TRBJ2-3, with a tentative D call TRBD1 (6 bases). This CDR3 region has 14 residues. The ends were cut back, 2 bases at V and 2 bases at J, with 8 bases in the middle. Germline V gene sequence: CDR1 LNHDA, CDR2 SQIVND (reference sequence). CDR3 nucleotides: TGTGCCAGTAGTATACAGGGGACCACAGATACGCAGTATTTT. Translation: CASSIQGTTDTQYF.